The 31 T cell receptor beta chains presented below share a single source sample, sequenced in a study of OX40 agonist ivuxolimab in advanced cancers. This table comes from immunoSEQ multiplex PCR, and its TCRdb copy is limited to in-frame clones, with some not included. The data contain 35,000 to 45,000 clones, 92% of them singletons. This specimen was CD4+ or CD8+ T cells sorted from blood, taken in a trial of the OX40 agonist ivuxolimab. These receptors all come from an adult with an advanced solid tumor such as melanoma, head and neck, liver or kidney cancer.

This chain links TRBV5-4 with TRBJ2-7, with D perhaps matching TRBD1 or TRBD2 (5 bases each). The CDR3 totals 14 residues. Germline V gene lookup returns CDR1 SGHNT and CDR2 YYREEE (reference sequence). The germline V and J ends were trimmed by 2 bases and 2 bases, with 11 bases remaining between them. The DNA for the CDR3 is TGTGCCAGCAGCTTCGGGACGGCACCCTACGAGCAGTACTTC. Translated: CASSFGTAPYEQYF.

V gene TRBV2 combines with J gene TRBJ1-1, with a weak D call TRBD1 (5 bases). The V and J ends lost 10 bases and 5 bases respectively, with 11 bases between them. CDR1 SNHLY and CDR2 FYNNEI come from the germline V gene. This CDR3 is 11 amino acids long. CDR3 residues: CAKTWGTEAFF. The DNA for the CDR3 is TGTGCCAAAACATGGGGGACTGAAGCTTTCTTT.

The CDR3 DNA reads as TGTGCCAGCAGCCAAGAGGTCAGGGGGATCGAGACCCAGTACTTC. It translates to CASSQEVRGIETQYF. The chain carries TRBV4-2 and TRBJ2-5; 7 nucleotides match TRBD1. V gave up 0 bases and J gave up 5 bases; unmatched junction bases: 6. Germline lookup yields CDR1 LGHNA and CDR2 YNFKEQ. CDR3 size: 15 residues.

The chain carries TRBV4-2 and TRBJ2-7, with D perhaps given as TRBD1 or TRBD2 (5 bases each). V was trimmed by 0 bases and J by 5 bases, leaving 8 bases between them. The CDR3 runs 13 residues. From germline, CDR1 is LGHNA and CDR2 YNFKEQ. The CDR3: CASSQERGDEQYF. In nucleotides, the CDR3 is TGTGCCAGCAGCCAAGAGAGGGGCGACGAGCAGTACTTC.

This chain links TRBV5-5 with TRBJ2-1; D uncertain. CDR1 SGHKS and CDR2 YYEKEE come from the germline V gene (reference sequence). The V end lost 0 bases, the J end lost 9 bases, and 1 base lay between the germline ends. The CDR3 extends over 10 amino acids. Here the CDR3 reads CASSLVEQFF. In nucleotides, the CDR3 is TGTGCCAGCAGCTTGGTTGAGCAGTTCTTC.

The V and J genes are TRBV29-1 and TRBJ1-2; D is perhaps TRBD1 (5 bases). The CDR3 runs to 12 residues. The ends were cut back, 3 bases at V and 4 bases at J, with 9 bases in the middle. The germline CDR1 and CDR2 sequences are SQVTM and ANQGSEA. CDR3 sequence: CSVDQGFYGYTF. In DNA, the CDR3 is TGCAGCGTTGACCAGGGTTTCTATGGCTACACCTTC.

With respect to this clone: Other DNA sequences in this specimen translate into the identical CDR3. V usage is TRBV27 and J usage is TRBJ2-7, with 10 nucleotides matching TRBD2. Unmatched junction bases numbered 1, after V lost 5 bases and J lost 3 bases. The CDR3 spans 13 residues. Germline V gene lookup returns CDR1 MNHEY and CDR2 SMNVEV (reference sequence). The CDR3 sequence: CASSPSGSYEQYF. The DNA of the CDR3 is TGTGCCAGCAGTCCTAGCGGGAGCTACGAGCAGTACTTC.

This clone is labeled medium-sized (0.01 to 0.1%). The gene calls are TRBV6-4 and TRBJ2-3; 9 bases fit TRBD2. The CDR3 spans 16 residues. The trim removed 0 bases at V and 6 bases at J, leaving 7 bases unmatched. CDR1 and CDR2 from the germline V gene are MRHNA and SNTAGT. The chain's CDR3 is CASSDSSAGGPDTQYF. The CDR3 DNA is TGTGCCAGCAGTGACTCGTCCGCGGGAGGGCCGGATACGCAGTATTTT.

This chain joins TRBV19 and TRBJ2-3, with TRBD2 identical over 7 bases. The germline CDR1 and CDR2 sequences are LNHDA and SQIVND (reference sequence). The CDR3 has 16 residues. With 0 bases clipped from V and 4 bases from J, the junction kept 7 bases outside the gene matches. The CDR3 here is CASSIEGAGVADTQYF. In DNA form, the CDR3 reads TGTGCCAGTAGTATAGAGGGTGCGGGAGTGGCAGATACGCAGTATTTT.

This sequence joins TRBV5-5 and TRBJ1-5; a possible D gene is TRBD1 (5 bases). The germline V gene has CDR1 SGHKS and CDR2 YYEKEE (reference sequence). The CDR3 loop spans 13 amino acids. V lost 3 bases and J 3 bases, leaving 7 bases between the germline ends. The CDR3 DNA follows: TGTGCCAGCAGCTGGGGGTCCAATCAGCCCCAGCATTTT. Its translation is CASSWGSNQPQHF.

V is TRBV9 and J is TRBJ2-7; 14 bases line up with TRBD2. Germline CDR1 SGDLS, CDR2 YYNGEE. The CDR3 runs 15 residues. The V gene end was trimmed by 3 bases and the J gene end by 4 bases; junction bases not matched to a gene: 3. The CDR3 reads CASSGLAGGPYEQYF. In DNA form, the CDR3 reads TGTGCCAGCAGCGGACTAGCGGGAGGGCCTTACGAGCAGTACTTC. The variable domain in full, completed from reference TRBV9 and TRBJ2-7, reads DSGVTQTPKHLITATGQRVTLRCSPRSGDLSVYWYQQSLDQGLQFLIQYYNGEERAKGNILERFSAQQFPDLHSELNLSSLELGDSALYFCASSGLAGGPYEQYFGPGTRLTVT.

This chain connects TRBV19 to TRBJ2-1, with TRBD2 matching 9 bases. J lost 1 base, V lost 7 bases, and 5 bases had no gene match. The CDR3 contains 15 residues. CDR1 is LNHDA, CDR2 SQIVND, per germline (reference sequence). The DNA for the CDR3 is TGTGCCAGTACTTTTAGCGGGAGTTCCTACAATGAGCAGTTCTTC. Translated: CASTFSGSSYNEQFF.

This clone showed up just once. The chain couples TRBV28 to TRBJ1-3, with D hard to call. Germline lookup yields CDR1 MDHEN and CDR2 SYDVKM. This CDR3 spans 15 amino acids. Trimming took off 4 bases at V and 4 bases at J, with 14 bases between the two ends. For the CDR3, the DNA is TGTGCCAGCAGTTCCGGTTGGGGTCCCGGAAACACCATATATTTT. This gives the protein CASSSGWGPGNTIYF.

The chain joins TRBV11-2 to TRBJ2-3, with D hard to call. Germline CDR1 is SGHAT and CDR2 is FQNNGV. Trimming took off 5 bases at V and 0 bases at J, with 6 bases between the two ends. The CDR3 has 13 amino acids. The CDR3 DNA sequence: TGTGCCAGCAGCGTCACTAGCACAGATACGCAGTATTTT. Protein product: CASSVTSTDTQYF.

The chain links TRBV28 to TRBJ2-1, with 8 bases identical to TRBD2. J was trimmed by 2 bases and V by 3 bases; bases with no gene match: 12. The CDR3 has 18 residues. CDR1 is MDHEN and CDR2 is SYDVKM in the germline V gene. For the CDR3, the DNA is TGTGCCAGCAGTTTCCCCCTCCTGGGTAGCGGGACCTACAATGAGCAGTTCTTC. It translates to CASSFPLLGSGTYNEQFF.

The V and J genes are TRBV9 and TRBJ2-1, with D perhaps TRBD1 (6 bases). The V gene's germline CDR1 is SGDLS and CDR2 YYNGEE. The CDR3 is 12 residues long. Trimming took off 3 bases at V and 7 bases at J, with 8 bases between the two ends. CDR3 nucleotide sequence: TGTGCCAGCAGCGCACAGGGTAATGAGCAGTTCTTC. It codes for CASSAQGNEQFF.

The chain has TRBV6-1 and TRBJ2-1; no firm D call. The CDR3 consists of 13 residues. From germline, CDR1 is MNHNS and CDR2 SASEGT. The V and J ends lost 1 base and 8 bases respectively, with 9 bases between them. In DNA, the CDR3 is TGTGCCAGCAGTGAAGTAGGAAGGGATGAGCAGTTCTTC. Its protein product is CASSEVGRDEQFF.

The V gene is TRBV19, the J gene TRBJ1-2; 7 nucleotides agree with TRBD1. V lost 3 bases and J lost 6; bases outside the gene matches: 7. The germline V gene encodes CDR1 LNHDA and CDR2 SQIVND (reference sequence). CDR3 size: 14 residues. In DNA form, the CDR3 reads TGTGCCAGTAGTATGATTACAGGGGTGGATGGCTACACCTTC. It codes for CASSMITGVDGYTF.

The rearrangement uses TRBV5-1 and TRBJ2-2; 8 positions agree with TRBD1. Germline V lookup: CDR1 SGHRS, CDR2 YFSETQ. Trimming at V came to 0 bases and at J to 5 bases, leaving 3 bases not matched to a gene. This CDR3 region has 15 residues. CDR3 region: CASSLGTGSTGELFF. The CDR3 DNA reads TGCGCCAGCAGCTTGGGGACAGGGTCTACCGGGGAGCTGTTTTTT.

This clone was counted once. The V and J genes are TRBV27 and TRBJ1-6; D uncertain. This CDR3 spans 17 amino acids. Per the germline V gene, CDR1 is MNHEY and CDR2 is SMNVEV (reference sequence). The V end was cut by 2 bases, the J end by 0 bases, with 11 bases between. CDR3 sequence reads: CASSLLTGSSYNSPLHF. CDR3 DNA sequence: TGTGCCAGCAGTTTACTTACGGGTAGCTCCTATAATTCACCCCTCCACTTT.

J is TRBJ2-1 and V is TRBV28; a possible D gene is TRBD2 (5 bases). Between the trimmed V and J ends, which lost 7 bases and 0 bases, there was a span of 13 bases. Germline lookup yields CDR1 MDHEN and CDR2 SYDVKM. There are 15 residues in the CDR3. The CDR3 spells CASTPGVSSYNEQFF. The CDR3 region has the DNA TGTGCCAGCACCCCCGGGGTCAGCTCCTACAATGAGCAGTTCTTC.

The V gene is TRBV19, the J gene TRBJ2-7, with D perhaps matching TRBD1 or TRBD2 (5 bases each). V was pared by 1 base and J by 0 bases, with 7 bases between. Germline V gene lookup returns CDR1 LNHDA and CDR2 SQIVND (reference sequence). This CDR3 region has 14 residues. This chain's CDR3 is CASSIGGPSYEQYF. The CDR3 DNA reads TGTGCCAGTAGTATAGGGGGACCCTCCTACGAGCAGTACTTC.

The gene calls are TRBV7-9 and TRBJ2-5; D ambiguous. Trimming removed 1 base at V and 5 bases at J, with 5 bases between. The CDR3 is 12 amino acids. Germline V gene sequence: CDR1 SEHNR, CDR2 FQNEAQ (reference sequence). DNA for the CDR3: TGTGCCAGCAGCTTAGTGTGGGAGACCCAGTACTTC. Protein sequence: CASSLVWETQYF.

The V gene is TRBV6-4, the J gene TRBJ2-7; D possibly corresponds to TRBD1 (5 bases). Germline CDR1 MRHNA, CDR2 SNTAGT. CDR3 size: 15 residues. V lost 7 bases and J lost 2, with 18 bases in between. As DNA, the CDR3 is TGTGCCAGCAAGAATGGGGCCTTCGCCGCCTACGAGCAGTACTTC. Protein product: CASKNGAFAAYEQYF.

The J gene is TRBJ2-5, the V gene TRBV7-2; D perhaps matches TRBD2 (5 bases). V was pared by 0 bases and J by 4 bases, with 18 bases between. Germline V gene sequence: CDR1 SGHTA, CDR2 FQGNSA. The CDR3 covers 17 residues. Here the CDR3 DNA reads TGTGCCAGCAGCTTAGCTCTGGTGCGAGCGGAGGCAGAGACCCAGTACTTC. It codes for CASSLALVRAEAETQYF.

The chain couples TRBV4-2 to TRBJ2-7; 7 nucleotides line up with TRBD2. The length of the CDR3 is 16 residues. The junction had 9 bases not matched to a gene; V was cut back by 0 bases and J by 4 bases. CDR1 and CDR2 (germline): LGHNA, YNFKEQ. The CDR3: CASSQDEAGLIYEQYF. The CDR3 coding sequence is TGTGCCAGCAGCCAAGATGAAGCGGGACTTATTTACGAGCAGTACTTC.

A word on this clone: The sample has other DNA sequences that encode this CDR3 too. The chain links TRBV30 to TRBJ1-5, with D hard to call. V lost 0 bases to trimming and J lost 4 bases, with 7 bases between them. The CDR3 contains 13 residues. Germline V gene sequence: CDR1 GTSNPN, CDR2 SVGIG (reference sequence). In DNA form, the CDR3 reads TGTGCCTGGAGTGTCGGCGGGAATCAGCCCCAGCATTTT. Translation: CAWSVGGNQPQHF. The variable domain in full, completed from reference TRBV30 and TRBJ1-5, reads SQTIHQWPATLVQPVGSPLSLECTVEGTSNPNLYWYRQAAGRGLQLLFYSVGIGQISSEVPQNLSASRPQDRQFILSSKKLLLSDSGFYLCAWSVGGNQPQHFGDGTRLSIL.

The rearrangement joins TRBV4-1 to TRBJ1-1; 7 bases match TRBD1. Per germline, CDR1 MGHRA and CDR2 YSYEKL. V shed 4 bases, J shed 4 bases, and the junction held 6 bases outside the gene matches. CDR3 length equals 14 residues. The chain's CDR3 is CASSRPDRATEAFF. In nucleotides, the CDR3 is TGCGCCAGCAGCCGACCCGACAGGGCCACTGAAGCTTTCTTT.

The V and J genes are TRBV27 and TRBJ2-7; 9 bases are a match to TRBD1. The CDR3 length is 13 residues. V gave up 6 bases and J gave up 1 base; unmatched junction bases: 1. The V gene's germline CDR1 is MNHEY and CDR2 SMNVEV (reference sequence). The CDR3 is CASSGTGSYEQYF. Written as DNA, the CDR3 is TGTGCCAGCAGCGGGACAGGGTCCTACGAGCAGTACTTC.

The CDR3 bases are TGTGCCAGCAGCCAGGGGGTCGAATACGAGCAGTACTTC. Translating it yields CASSQGVEYEQYF. The rearrangement joins TRBV4-2 to TRBJ2-7; possibly TRBD1 or TRBD2 for D (5 bases each). V shed 3 bases and J shed 4 bases, with 10 bases lying between them. The CDR3 consists of 13 residues. Germline CDR1 and CDR2: LGHNA and YNFKEQ.

The chain carries TRBV15 and TRBJ2-2; D gene unclear. The CDR3 contains 14 residues. V lost 5 bases to trimming and J lost 4 bases, with 11 bases between them. Germline values: CDR1 LNHNV, CDR2 YYDKDF (reference sequence). CDR3 nucleotides: TGTGCCACCAGCGCACAGCGAGCCACCGGGGAGCTGTTTTTT. Translated: CATSAQRATGELFF.